This TCR beta chain was profiled in a study of shared clonotypes between healthy human individuals. Some clones are missing from TCRdb's copy, which holds only in-frame ones; the method was immunoSEQ multiplex PCR. The sample has some 480,000 clones, around 79% seen once; the top ten hold approximately 12%. The sequence derives from a woman in her forties in good health. Some clones in this sample may be carry-over from other donors' samples. The sequenced sample was PBMCs.

DNA for the CDR3: TGCGCCAGCAGCTTGGAGGCGGGCAGGGGAAGTAGTGGCTACACCTTC. This gives the protein CASSLEAGRGSSGYTF. The gene calls are TRBV5-1 and TRBJ1-2, with a possible D match to TRBD1 (6 bases). This CDR3 spans 16 amino acids. CDR1 is SGHRS, CDR2 YFSETQ, per germline. V shed 0 bases and J shed 7 bases, with 19 bases lying between them.